These T cell receptor beta chains were read from a single sample in a study of OX40 agonist ivuxolimab in advanced cancers. This table comes from immunoSEQ multiplex PCR, and its TCRdb copy is limited to in-frame clones, with some not included. Among 94,000 or so clones listed, less than 85% were seen once. Sequences were derived from CD4+ or CD8+ T cells sorted from blood, sampled in a trial of the OX40 agonist ivuxolimab. All receptors come from an adult with an advanced solid tumor such as melanoma, head and neck, liver or kidney cancer. The CDR3 runs from the conserved cysteine through the conserved F or W. A D gene is named only where the DNA matches it firmly. The size field is filled for only some rows; it gives once, few, many or a size class.

d_call	j_call	v_call	clone_size	cdr3_aa	cdr3_nt
-	TRBJ2-7	TRBV9	-	CASSVLTRPYEQYF	TGTGCCAGCAGCGTTTTGACTAGGCCCTACGAGCAGTACTTC
TRBD2	TRBJ2-1	TRBV2	-	CASSGLIGTSAFNEQFF	TGTGCCAGCAGTGGCTTAATAGGGACTAGCGCCTTCAATGAGCAGTTCTTC
TRBD2	TRBJ2-1	TRBV6-4	-	CATQTSGRPYNEQFF	TGTGCCACCCAGACTAGCGGGAGGCCCTACAATGAGCAGTTCTTC
-	TRBJ1-5	TRBV5-5	once	CASSPTGNNQPQHF	TGTGCCAGCAGCCCTACAGGGAACAATCAGCCCCAGCATTTT
-	TRBJ1-1	TRBV19	-	CASSIDAHKAFF	TGTGCCAGTAGTATAGATGCACATAAAGCTTTCTTT
TRBD2	TRBJ2-3	TRBV6-4	few	CASASSGSSADTQYF	TGTGCCAGCGCTTCTAGCGGGAGTTCGGCAGATACGCAGTATTTT
-	TRBJ1-2	TRBV18	-	CASSPGTLQETF	TGTGCCAGCTCACCGGGTACTCTACAGGAAACCTTC
-	TRBJ2-2	TRBV6-5	-	CASSYSREKDGELFF	TGTGCCAGCAGTTATTCCCGGGAGAAGGACGGGGAGCTGTTTTTT
-	TRBJ1-5	TRBV7-9	-	CASSLGQGNQPQHF	TGTGCCAGCAGCTTAGGACAGGGCAATCAGCCCCAGCATTTT
TRBD2	TRBJ2-1	TRBV11-2	-	CASSLWGGSYNEQFF	TGTGCCAGCAGCCTGTGGGGGGGCTCCTACAATGAGCAGTTCTTC
-	TRBJ1-5	TRBV6-5	-	CASSYSSNSNQPQHF	TGTGCCAGCAGTTACTCCTCTAATAGCAATCAGCCCCAGCATTTT
TRBD1	TRBJ2-7	TRBV11-2	-	CATALGQGRQYF	TGTGCCACCGCTTTAGGACAGGGGAGGCAGTACTTC
TRBD1	TRBJ1-1	TRBV5-4	-	CASSVTGGTEAFF	TGTGCCAGCAGCGTCACAGGGGGAACTGAAGCTTTCTTT
-	TRBJ1-1	TRBV5-1	once	CASSFGTPRGEAFF	TGCGCCAGCAGCTTCGGGACCCCCCGGGGGGAAGCTTTCTTT
TRBD1	TRBJ2-7	TRBV18	-	CASSPPDRGGPYEQYF	TGTGCCAGCTCACCCCCGGACAGGGGGGGACCCTACGAGCAGTACTTC
TRBD1	TRBJ2-4	TRBV18	-	CASSHTGGGENIQYF	TGTGCCAGCTCGCACACAGGGGGCGGCGAAAACATTCAGTACTTC
-	TRBJ2-7	TRBV7-2	-	CASSPRGASRDEQYF	TGTGCCAGCAGCCCAAGGGGGGCCTCGAGGGACGAGCAGTACTTC
-	TRBJ1-6	TRBV9	-	CASSVAGESPLHF	TGTGCCAGCAGCGTAGCCGGGGAGTCACCCCTCCACTTT
-	TRBJ2-7	TRBV18	-	CASSPKTYEQYF	TGTGCCAGCTCACCCAAAACCTACGAGCAGTACTTC
-	TRBJ2-1	TRBV7-2	-	CASSLSGQGVAPYNEQFF	TGTGCCAGCAGCTTATCAGGGCAGGGAGTCGCCCCCTACAATGAGCAGTTCTTC
-	TRBJ2-1	TRBV7-9	-	CASSASGLRSYNEQFF	TGTGCCAGCAGCGCGTCGGGACTCCGCTCCTACAATGAGCAGTTCTTC
-	TRBJ1-5	TRBV7-2	-	CASSLERYSNQPQHF	TGTGCCAGCAGCTTAGAGAGATATAGCAATCAGCCCCAGCATTTT
TRBD1	TRBJ1-6	TRBV4-2	-	CASSQLQGNSPLHF	TGTGCCAGCAGCCAACTACAGGGGAATTCACCCCTCCACTTT
-	TRBJ1-1	TRBV21-1	-	CASSQYAATYTEAFF	TGCGCCAGCAGCCAGTACGCCGCTACTTACACTGAAGCTTTCTTT
-	TRBJ1-2	TRBV9	once	CASSPQGDPDYGYTF	TGTGCCAGCAGCCCACAGGGAGACCCCGACTATGGCTACACCTTC
TRBD1	TRBJ2-6	TRBV6-1	once	CASSEKKMGQFDSGANVLTF	TGTGCCAGCAGTGAAAAAAAGATGGGACAGTTCGACTCTGGGGCCAACGTCCTGACTTTC
TRBD1	TRBJ1-1	TRBV7-9	-	CASSPYRGGNTEAFF	TGTGCCAGCAGCCCGTACAGGGGGGGGAACACTGAAGCTTTCTTT
-	TRBJ2-3	TRBV7-3	-	CASSLMSLVGTDTQYF	TGTGCCAGCAGCTTGATGAGTTTAGTAGGGACAGATACGCAGTATTTT
TRBD2	TRBJ2-3	TRBV7-9	-	CATAGVTDTQYF	TGTGCTACGGCGGGAGTAACAGATACGCAGTATTTT
TRBD1	TRBJ2-2	TRBV2	-	CASSGQGVTGELFF	TGTGCCAGCAGCGGACAGGGGGTAACCGGGGAGCTGTTTTTT
-	TRBJ2-2	TRBV2	-	CASSERRSVVGELFF	TGTGCCAGCAGTGAACGTAGGTCAGTGGTCGGGGAGCTGTTTTTT
-	TRBJ2-7	TRBV15	-	CATSREGAEAYEQYF	TGTGCCACCAGCAGAGAGGGCGCGGAGGCCTACGAGCAGTACTTC
-	TRBJ1-5	TRBV7-9	-	CASSLGIQPQHF	TGTGCCAGCAGCTTAGGAATTCAGCCCCAGCATTTT
-	TRBJ2-7	TRBV15	-	CATSREWVGSYEQYF	TGTGCCACCAGCAGAGAGTGGGTTGGCTCCTACGAGCAGTACTTC
TRBD1	TRBJ1-5	TRBV6-1	few	CASSATGTGRRSSNQPQHF	TGTGCCAGCAGTGCGACCGGGACAGGGCGACGTTCGAGCAATCAGCCCCAGCATTTT
-	TRBJ1-6	TRBV5-8	-	CASSFRTGPTSNSPLHF	TGTGCCAGCAGCTTTCGCACAGGACCGACCAGTAATTCACCCCTCCACTTT
-	TRBJ1-1	TRBV4-1	few	CASSLGRSGTEAFF	TGCGCCAGCAGCCTAGGTCGCTCTGGGACTGAAGCTTTCTTT
-	TRBJ1-6	TRBV5-6	-	CASSLAVGVRSSPLHF	TGTGCCAGCAGCTTGGCCGTCGGGGTTCGAAGTTCACCCCTCCACTTT
TRBD2	TRBJ2-3	TRBV7-9	-	CATRTSGRTDTQYF	TGTGCCACCCGAACTAGCGGGAGAACAGATACGCAGTATTTT
-	TRBJ2-2	TRBV6-5	-	CASRPNTGELFF	TGTGCCAGCAGACCGAACACCGGGGAGCTGTTTTTT
TRBD2	TRBJ2-1	TRBV10-3	-	CAISEVLAGGNEQFF	TGTGCCATCAGTGAGGTGCTAGCGGGAGGGAATGAGCAGTTCTTC
TRBD1	TRBJ1-2	TRBV27	-	CASSLRGVGQAIYGYTF	TGTGCCAGCAGTTTAAGGGGAGTAGGACAGGCGATCTATGGCTACACCTTC
-	TRBJ1-2	TRBV19	-	CASSITALIYGYTF	TGTGCCAGTAGTATAACAGCTTTAATCTATGGCTACACCTTC
TRBD1	TRBJ1-2	TRBV4-3	-	CASSQDKTGIYGYTF	TGCGCCAGCAGCCAAGATAAGACAGGGATCTATGGCTACACCTTC
TRBD1	TRBJ1-6	TRBV5-4	-	CASSTDRGYSPLHF	TGTGCCAGCAGCACCGACAGGGGTTATTCACCCCTCCACTTT
-	TRBJ1-1	TRBV6-5	few	CASSTRMNTEAFF	TGTGCCAGCAGTACCCGGATGAACACTGAAGCTTTCTTT
-	TRBJ2-1	TRBV27	-	CASSLGGYEQFF	TGTGCCAGCAGTTTGGGGGGCTATGAGCAGTTCTTC
TRBD1	TRBJ1-2	TRBV5-1	-	CASSLGDSVYGYTF	TGCGCCAGCAGCTTGGGGGACAGCGTCTATGGCTACACCTTC
-	TRBJ2-3	TRBV19	-	CASSMPGRGPDTQYF	TGTGCCAGTAGTATGCCGGGCCGAGGGCCAGATACGCAGTATTTT
TRBD2	TRBJ2-1	TRBV5-4	-	CASSLGGGPHNEQFF	TGTGCCAGCAGCTTGGGGGGGGGACCACACAATGAGCAGTTCTTC
TRBD1	TRBJ1-6	TRBV9	-	CASSVEAGGGSPLHF	TGTGCCAGCAGCGTAGAGGCAGGGGGAGGATCACCCCTCCACTTT
TRBD2	TRBJ2-1	TRBV10-3	-	CAISPLTSHEQFF	TGTGCCATCAGCCCACTGACTAGCCATGAGCAGTTCTTC